This record concerns one TCR beta chain sequence. The CDR3 is 13 residues long. V was shortened by 3 bases and J by 2 bases, with 9 bases between the two germline ends. Germline CDR1 is SQVTM and CDR2 is ANQGSEA. This sample was taken from a study of cytomegalovirus exposure and HLA in healthy donors. Use of 60 Vbeta and 13 Jbeta primers characterized the PCR. The assay was immunoSEQ multiplex PCR, and TCRdb's table has in-frame clones only and misses some. This sample has 150,000 to 200,000 clones, with roughly 77% found just once. Though probably carrying unrecorded immune exposures, donors were nominally healthy at sampling.

Material for sequencing was PBMCs. This chain links TRBV29-1 with TRBJ2-3; no reliable D call. The sequence came from a woman younger than 35 in good health and CMV-seronegative. Written as DNA, the CDR3 is TGCAGCGTTGATTTCGGAGCCACAGATACGCAGTATTTT. Protein sequence: CSVDFGATDTQYF.